This T cell receptor (beta chain) is drawn from a study of cytomegalovirus exposure and HLA in healthy donors. Findings and limits, study-wide: In an earlier analysis, most TCR beta V segments were productive about 87% or about 30% of the time. Association of 15,000 to 20,000 TCR beta sequences with HLA alleles was found at 0.05 false discovery rate in a later analysis.

Germline V gene sequence: CDR1 KGHSY, CDR2 FQNENV. The CDR3 totals 14 residues. Trimming pared 2 bases from V and 6 bases from J, leaving 13 bases between. With respect to this clone: Its antigen remains unidentified.

The PCR contained 60 Vbeta and 13 Jbeta primers. As processed by the authors: Approximately 11 million of the roughly 80 million unique TCR beta chains counted in a later analysis were shared. Only in-frame clones appear in the TCRdb table, and some are missing; sequencing was by immunoSEQ multiplex PCR. That table supplies the V and J calls and clone size; D and trimming were determined from the DNA. The sample holds roughly 150,000 clones, 65% to 80% seen once. The chain employs TRBV16 and TRBJ1-1; D is perhaps TRBD1 (5 bases). Sequencing input: PBMCs. The receptor was derived from a man aged 25 to 40 in good health and CMV-seronegative. DNA of the CDR3: TGTGCCAGCAGCCAACCCCCAGGGTTCGCTGAAGCTTTCTTT. Its protein product is CASSQPPGFAEAFF.